These 29 T cell receptor beta chains originate from one sample sequenced in a study of CD8 T cells in ankylosing spondylitis. Via MiXCR, TCRdb re-called the 5' RACE reads, giving one row per CDR3 protein. Of around 150,000 distinct CDR3 sequences in the sample, around 17% are singletons; the top ten hold about 7.8%. Material for sequencing was blood, either unsorted or a sorted T cell fraction (not recorded which). The receptors shown here come from a male donor with ankylosing spondylitis or in good health (not recorded which).

This chain uses TRBV9 with TRBJ2-7, with 10 bases matching TRBD1. Unmatched junction bases numbered 6, after V lost 0 bases and J lost 6 bases. This CDR3 has 15 residues. The germline V gene has CDR1 SGDLS and CDR2 YYNGEE. For the CDR3, the DNA is TGTGCCAGCAGCGTAGCGGGGACAGGGGAGGGCGAGCAGTACTTC. It specifies CASSVAGTGEGEQYF.

The chain joins TRBV7-2 to TRBJ1-4; TRBD1 matches 9 bases. The germline CDR1 and CDR2 sequences are SGHTA and FQGNSA. The CDR3 is made up of 14 amino acids. Losses at the gene ends were 3 bases for V and 7 bases for J; bases not matched to a gene: 3. The CDR3 loop is CASSLRQGGEKLFF. The CDR3 nucleotides are TGTGCCAGCAGCTTGAGACAGGGGGGTGAAAAACTGTTTTTT.

This sequence joins TRBV7-8 and TRBJ2-2; a possible D gene is TRBD2 (5 bases). The CDR3 is made up of 15 amino acids. V lost 0 bases and J 6 bases, leaving 11 bases between the germline ends. Per germline, CDR1 SGHVS and CDR2 FQNEAQ. The CDR3: CASSLAGALSGELFF. The DNA of the CDR3 is TGTGCCAGCAGCTTAGCGGGAGCTTTGTCCGGGGAGCTGTTTTTT.

The sample holds many counts of this clonotype. The V and J genes are TRBV2 and TRBJ2-1; unclear D gene. V lost 6 bases, J lost 8 bases, and 17 bases lay in between. From germline, CDR1 is SNHLY and CDR2 FYNNEI. The CDR3 is 14 amino acids. The CDR3 DNA reads as TGTGCCAGCAGCTTTCGGGCAATTCAAGATGAGCAGTTCTTC. This sequence encodes CASSFRAIQDEQFF.

The genes are TRBV5-1 and TRBJ1-1, with D unclear. The germline CDR1 and CDR2 sequences are SGHRS and YFSETQ. The V and J ends lost 2 bases and 0 bases respectively, with 5 bases between them. CDR3 length: 13 residues. This CDR3 is CASSFQMNTEAFF. In nucleotides, the CDR3 is TGCGCCAGCAGCTTTCAAATGAACACTGAAGCTTTCTTT.

At least ten counts were recorded for this clonotype. V and J are TRBV12-3 or TRBV12-4 and TRBJ2-1; D call uncertain. The CDR3 is 13 residues long. Trimming pared 7 bases from V and 8 bases from J, leaving 15 bases between. As DNA, the CDR3 is TGTGCCAGCACCCTCTTACTTCACGATGAGCAGTTCTTC. This encodes CASTLLLHDEQFF.

The chain has TRBV20-1 and TRBJ2-5, with D tentatively TRBD2 (7 bases). CDR1 DFQATT and CDR2 SNEGSKA come from the germline V gene (reference sequence). V dropped 0 bases and J dropped 3 bases, with 14 bases sitting between them. The CDR3 extends over 15 amino acids. The chain's CDR3 is CSARDGRGQEETQYF. For the CDR3, the DNA is TGCAGTGCTAGAGATGGGCGGGGGCAAGAAGAGACCCAGTACTTC.

The rearrangement uses TRBV20-1 and TRBJ2-1, with 16 nucleotides matching TRBD2. V was clipped by 2 bases and J by 1 base; unmatched bases: 8. CDR1 and CDR2 from the germline V gene are DFQATT and SNEGSKA (reference sequence). The length of the CDR3 is 19 residues. The CDR3: CSARSGTSGRVWSYNEQFF. In DNA form, the CDR3 reads TGCAGTGCTAGATCAGGGACTAGCGGGAGGGTATGGTCCTACAATGAGCAGTTCTTC.

This clonotype was observed many times. A junction boundary mismatches the germline segment, possibly from a read error. The rearrangement links TRBV5-1 to TRBJ2-3; 14 bases match TRBD2. The germline V gene encodes CDR1 SGHRS and CDR2 YFSETQ. The CDR3 is made up of 18 amino acids. The CDR3 protein is CASSLEPGTSGRAPPHYF. The CDR3 DNA sequence: TGCGCCAGCAGCTTGGAACCGGGGACTAGCGGGAGAGCCCCTCCGCATTATTTT.

CDR3 in DNA: TGTGCCAGCAGCTTAGAAGGGACTAGCGGATCCTACGAGCAGTACTTC. Amino acid sequence: CASSLEGTSGSYEQYF. The chain couples TRBV11-2 to TRBJ2-7; 11 bases agree with TRBD2. The CDR3 is 16 residues long. The V gene end was trimmed by 0 bases and the J gene end by 1 base; junction bases not matched to a gene: 2. Germline CDR1 SGHAT, CDR2 FQNNGV.

This clonotype came up many times. The rearrangement links TRBV3-1 to TRBJ2-3, with TRBD1 matching over 8 bases. The CDR3 is 15 residues long. V shed 1 base, J shed 4 bases, and the junction held 4 bases outside the gene matches. CDR1 and CDR2 from the germline V gene are LGHDT and YNNKEL (reference sequence). CDR3 amino acids: CASSQGVQGADTQYF. The CDR3 DNA follows: TGTGCCAGCAGCCAAGGCGTACAGGGGGCAGATACGCAGTATTTT.

This clonotype was seen a few times. The chain recombines TRBV5-1 with TRBJ2-7, with 14 bases that match TRBD2. CDR1 is SGHRS and CDR2 is YFSETQ in the germline V gene. The V gene end was trimmed by 3 bases and the J gene end by 12 bases; junction bases not matched to a gene: 11. CDR3 size: 15 residues. DNA of the CDR3: TGCGCCAGCAGCTCCTCCGGGACTAGCGGGAGTGAACGGTACTTC. Its protein product is CASSSSGTSGSERYF.

Many counts were recorded for this clonotype. The V gene is TRBV12-3 or TRBV12-4, the J gene TRBJ1-1, with D possibly TRBD1 on 5 matching bases. The V end lost 3 bases, the J end lost 1 base, and 12 bases lay between the germline ends. The CDR3 extends over 15 amino acids. The CDR3 DNA reads as TGTGCCAGCAGTTTCAGGGTATCGGGGAACACTGAAGCTTTCTTT. As protein: CASSFRVSGNTEAFF.

The V gene is TRBV12-3 or TRBV12-4, the J gene TRBJ2-5; D may be TRBD2 (6 bases). V was trimmed by 5 bases and J by 1 base, leaving 17 bases between them. CDR3 length: 16 residues. The CDR3 loop reads CASSLSNGRIQETQYF. CDR3 DNA sequence: TGTGCCAGCAGTCTTTCGAATGGGAGGATCCAAGAGACCCAGTACTTC.

The V and J genes are TRBV29-1 and TRBJ2-4; 8 nucleotides line up with TRBD2. V lost 5 bases to trimming and J lost 7 bases; unmatched junction nucleotides: 10. Germline values: CDR1 SQVTM, CDR2 ANQGSEA. The CDR3 length is 14 residues. CDR3 sequence: CSVQKTGGRNIQYF. The CDR3 DNA is TGCAGCGTTCAGAAGACAGGCGGGAGGAACATTCAGTACTTC.

CDR3 nucleotides: TGTGCCACCCTCCTGCACAGGGTCAAAGAGACCCAGTACTTC. Its translation is CATLLHRVKETQYF. The chain uses TRBV6-1 and TRBJ2-5; maybe TRBD1 (6 bases). Looked up from germline, CDR1 is MNHNS and CDR2 is SASEGT. V was pared by 10 bases and J by 3 bases, with 18 bases between. This CDR3 has 14 amino acids.

The sample holds a few counts of this clonotype. The V and J genes are TRBV5-1 and TRBJ2-1, with D hard to call. Trimming cost V 4 bases and J 5 bases, with 10 bases left between them. CDR3 length: 13 residues. Germline V gene lookup returns CDR1 SGHRS and CDR2 YFSETQ. The CDR3: CASSRIRDNEQFF. CDR3 coding DNA: TGCGCCAGCAGCCGAATCCGCGACAATGAGCAGTTCTTC. Filled out from reference TRBV5-1 and TRBJ2-1, the complete variable domain reads KAGVTQTPRYLIKTRGQQVTLSCSPISGHRSVSWYQQTPGQGLQFLFEYFSETQRNKGNFPGRFSGRQFSNSRSEMNVSTLELGDSALYLCASSRIRDNEQFFGPGTRLTVL.

This clonotype was recorded a few times. The rearrangement links TRBV7-9 to TRBJ2-1; 7 positions match TRBD2. The CDR3 loop spans 16 amino acids. Germline V CDR1 and CDR2: SEHNR, FQNEAQ (reference sequence). The junction had 15 bases not matched to a gene; V was cut back by 5 bases and J by 8 bases. CDR3 DNA: TGTGCCAGCAGCCCGCTATCTGGGGCGGGAGAGGATGAGCAGTTCTTC. Translated: CASSPLSGAGEDEQFF.

This clonotype occurred many times. The V call is TRBV28, the J call TRBJ2-7, with D possibly TRBD1 on 6 matching bases. The germline V and J ends were trimmed by 5 bases and 7 bases, with 21 bases remaining between them. CDR1 MDHEN and CDR2 SYDVKM come from the germline V gene. The CDR3 length is 15 residues. DNA of the CDR3: TGTGCCAGCAGTCGAACCGGGACAACCCAAGAGGAGCAGTACTTC. Protein product: CASSRTGTTQEEQYF.

J is TRBJ1-5 and V is TRBV28; TRBD1 matches at 8 bases. Germline lookup yields CDR1 MDHEN and CDR2 SYDVKM. The CDR3 totals 13 residues. The CDR3 DNA is TGTGGGGCAGACAGGGGAGGTAATCAGCCCCAGCATTTT. Protein sequence: CGADRGGNQPQHF.

There are many counts of this clonotype. The V and J genes are TRBV10-3 and TRBJ2-1; 10 nucleotides agree with TRBD2. Germline V gene data show CDR1 as ENHRY and CDR2 as SYGVKD. The junction had 11 bases not matched to a gene; V was cut back by 3 bases and J by 9 bases. The CDR3 loop spans 16 amino acids. Here the CDR3 DNA reads TGTGCCATCAGTGACGTAGGGCTAGCGGGAGACCTTGAGCAGTTCTTC. It codes for CAISDVGLAGDLEQFF.

CDR3: CASRPRQGAKNIQYF. The CDR3 DNA is TGTGCCAGCAGACCCCGACAGGGGGCCAAAAACATTCAGTACTTC. The chain has TRBV2 and TRBJ2-4; 8 nucleotides align to TRBD1. The CDR3 is 15 amino acids. The junction had 5 bases not matched to a gene; V was cut back by 6 bases and J by 1 base. The germline gives CDR1 SNHLY, CDR2 FYNNEI.

This clonotype was observed at least ten times. The V gene is TRBV20-1, the J gene TRBJ1-5; 10 nucleotides agree with TRBD1. The V and J ends lost 4 bases and 4 bases, in that order; junction bases with no gene match: 1. From germline, CDR1 is DFQATT and CDR2 SNEGSKA (reference sequence). There are 13 residues in the CDR3. CDR3 bases: TGCAGTGCTACGGGACAGGGGAATCAGCCCCAGCATTTT. Translation: CSATGQGNQPQHF.

This clonotype was counted at least ten times. This rearrangement joins TRBV5-1 to TRBJ2-7, with D perhaps TRBD1 (6 bases). The CDR3 has 16 amino acids. V lost 0 bases and J 4 bases, leaving 17 bases between the germline ends. CDR1 is SGHRS and CDR2 is YFSETQ in the germline V gene. The DNA of the CDR3 is TGCGCCAGCAGCTTGGGACAGGCCTATGGTAAATACGAGCAGTACTTC. Translation: CASSLGQAYGKYEQYF. Supplemented by reference TRBV5-1 and TRBJ2-7, the full variable domain reads KAGVTQTPRYLIKTRGQQVTLSCSPISGHRSVSWYQQTPGQGLQFLFEYFSETQRNKGNFPGRFSGRQFSNSRSEMNVSTLELGDSALYLCASSLGQAYGKYEQYFGPGTRLTVT.

This clonotype was recorded at least ten times. CDR3 DNA sequence: TGTGCCAGCACGTTAACGGGCGCTAGCACAGATACGCAGTATTTT. Protein sequence: CASTLTGASTDTQYF. This sequence joins TRBV28 and TRBJ2-3; D remains unclear. CDR1 is MDHEN, CDR2 SYDVKM, per germline. CDR3 size: 15 residues. V dropped 7 bases and J dropped 0 bases, with 14 bases sitting between them.

The chain recombines TRBV7-2 with TRBJ2-2; perhaps TRBD2 as D (6 bases). Trimming took 6 bases from V and 4 from J, leaving 18 bases between them. Germline lookup yields CDR1 SGHTA and CDR2 FQGNSA. This CDR3 is 16 amino acids long. The CDR3 bases are TGTGCCAGCAGTTTATCAGCGGGCCCGCGCACCGGGGAGCTGTTTTTT. Residues: CASSLSAGPRTGELFF. Variable domain in full (rest from reference TRBV7-2 and TRBJ2-2): GAGVSQSPSNKVTEKGKDVELRCDPISGHTALYWYRQSLGQGLEFLIYFQGNSAPDKSGLPSDRFSAERTGGSVSTLTIQRTQQEDSAVYLCASSLSAGPRTGELFFGEGSRLTVL.

J is TRBJ2-3 and V is TRBV24-1; D gene ambiguous. Trimming removed 4 bases at V and 0 bases at J, with 4 bases between. The V gene's germline CDR1 is KGHDR and CDR2 SFDVKD. The CDR3 sequence is 13 residues long. The CDR3 here is CATSDRSTDTQYF. The CDR3 DNA sequence: TGTGCCACCAGTGACAGGAGCACAGATACGCAGTATTTT.

This clonotype was counted a few times. The junction shows a germline mismatch at one end, possibly a read error. The chain employs TRBV20-1 and TRBJ2-1; 7 nucleotides line up with TRBD2. Germline V gives CDR1 DFQATT, CDR2 SNEGSKA (reference sequence). The CDR3 extends over 16 amino acids. This chain's CDR3 is CCARSSGGSWNNEQFF. DNA of the CDR3: TGCTGTGCTAGATCTTCAGGCGGGAGCTGGAACAATGAGCAGTTCTTC.

This clonotype was detected a few times. The V and J genes are TRBV3-1 and TRBJ1-1; 8 nucleotides match TRBD1. This CDR3 has 14 amino acids. Germline trimming cut 4 bases from V and 5 bases from J; bases unmatched to any gene: 6. Per the germline V gene, CDR1 is LGHDT and CDR2 is YNNKEL (reference sequence). The CDR3 region is CASSLRGLGTEAFF. Here the CDR3 DNA reads TGTGCCAGCAGCCTCAGGGGGCTCGGGACTGAAGCTTTCTTT.